This entry describes one TCR beta chain. As yet, its antigen is unknown. The CDR3 sequence is 13 residues long. V lost 3 bases and J 4 bases, leaving 7 bases between the germline ends. Germline V gene sequence: CDR1 MDHEN, CDR2 SYDVKM. Here immunoSEQ multiplex PCR was the method, and the copy in TCRdb shows in-frame clones only, minus some. The sample includes 100,000 to 150,000 clones, approximately 89% of them seen just once. This entry comes from a study of cytomegalovirus exposure and HLA in healthy donors. Notes on the study in general: Rarity marked most TCR sequences, yet some public TCRs occurred in many donors. Later, an analysis found that TCR clusters from the first cohort tended to co-occur in the 120 or so validation repertoires. Roughly 170 TCR beta chains were listed as cytomegalovirus-associated. Cytomegalovirus status, reportedly, was diagnosed with high specificity and sensitivity by the classifier.

J is TRBJ1-5 and V is TRBV28; unclear D gene. This receptor was obtained from a man younger than 35 in good health and CMV-seronegative. Source material: PBMCs. The DNA for the CDR3 is TGTGCCAGCAGTTTGGTCGGGAATCAGCCCCAGCATTTT. It translates to CASSLVGNQPQHF.